A single sample gave rise to the 9 T cell receptor beta chains below, sequenced in a study of monozygotic twins with inflammatory bowel disease. TCRdb reprocessed the 5' RACE reads, with one entry per CDR3 protein and no DNA. The sample includes roughly 200,000 distinct CDR3 sequences. Sequencing was performed on blood. The receptor source for this set is a human donor with ulcerative colitis or Crohn's disease, or a healthy co-twin of an affected twin (not recorded which).

The chain uses TRBV15 and TRBJ1-3; with no DNA, the TCRdb D assignment of TRBD1 cannot be verified. The length of the CDR3 is 15 residues. Germline lookup yields CDR1 LNHNV and CDR2 YYDKDF (reference sequence). The CDR3 protein is CATSRVQGTGNTIYF. Supplemented by reference TRBV15 and TRBJ1-3, the full variable domain reads DAMVIQNPRYQVTQFGKPVTLSCSQTLNHNVMYWYQQKSSQAPKLLFHYYDKDFNNEADTPDNFQSRRPNTSFCFLDIRSPGLGDTAMYLCATSRVQGTGNTIYFGEGSWLTVV.

This sequence joins TRBV5-1 and TRBJ1-6; lacking DNA, the TRBD1 call made by TCRdb goes unchecked. The CDR3 length is 15 residues. Germline V gene lookup returns CDR1 SGHRS and CDR2 YFSETQ. CDR3 residues: CASSLEWIGNSPLHF.

The chain recombines TRBV7-9 with TRBJ1-1; the TRBD1 assignment by TCRdb is unverifiable without DNA. The CDR3 sequence is 13 residues long. Germline CDR1 reads SEHNR; CDR2 reads FQNEAQ (reference sequence). CDR3 region: CASSPGWATEAFF.

The V gene is TRBV3-1, the J gene TRBJ1-2. CDR1 LGHDT and CDR2 YNNKEL come from the germline V gene (reference sequence). The CDR3 has 15 amino acids. The CDR3 here is CASSQDWTADYGYTF. The full variable domain, rest sourced from reference TRBV3-1 and TRBJ1-2, is DTAVSQTPKYLVTQMGNDKSIKCEQNLGHDTMYWYKQDSKKFLKIMFSYNNKELIINETVPNRFSPKSPDKAHLNLHINSLELGDSAVYFCASSQDWTADYGYTFGSGTRLTVV.

The gene calls are TRBV5-1 and TRBJ2-5; TCRdb reports TRBD1, a call that lacks DNA to check it against. The CDR3 loop spans 15 amino acids. Looked up from germline, CDR1 is SGHRS and CDR2 is YFSETQ. The CDR3 loop reads CASSLAGQYQETQYF. Variable domain in full (rest from reference TRBV5-1 and TRBJ2-5): KAGVTQTPRYLIKTRGQQVTLSCSPISGHRSVSWYQQTPGQGLQFLFEYFSETQRNKGNFPGRFSGRQFSNSRSEMNVSTLELGDSALYLCASSLAGQYQETQYFGPGTRLLVL.

The J gene is TRBJ2-7, the V gene TRBV3-1. From germline, CDR1 is LGHDT and CDR2 YNNKEL (reference sequence). The CDR3 is 13 residues long. This CDR3 reads CASSQETAYEQYF.

This chain connects TRBV9 to TRBJ2-2. There are 14 residues in the CDR3. CDR1 and CDR2 (germline): SGDLS, YYNGEE. CDR3 loop: CASSGERNTGELFF.

The chain recombines TRBV5-8 with TRBJ2-7. Germline assignment: CDR1 SGHTS and CDR2 YDEGEE. The CDR3 sequence is 13 residues long. The CDR3 is CASSLPASYEQYF.

J is TRBJ2-2 and V is TRBV12-3 or TRBV12-4; TCRdb indicates TRBD1, and absent DNA this call remains unverified. This CDR3 contains 14 residues. The CDR3 reads CASREGANTGELFF.